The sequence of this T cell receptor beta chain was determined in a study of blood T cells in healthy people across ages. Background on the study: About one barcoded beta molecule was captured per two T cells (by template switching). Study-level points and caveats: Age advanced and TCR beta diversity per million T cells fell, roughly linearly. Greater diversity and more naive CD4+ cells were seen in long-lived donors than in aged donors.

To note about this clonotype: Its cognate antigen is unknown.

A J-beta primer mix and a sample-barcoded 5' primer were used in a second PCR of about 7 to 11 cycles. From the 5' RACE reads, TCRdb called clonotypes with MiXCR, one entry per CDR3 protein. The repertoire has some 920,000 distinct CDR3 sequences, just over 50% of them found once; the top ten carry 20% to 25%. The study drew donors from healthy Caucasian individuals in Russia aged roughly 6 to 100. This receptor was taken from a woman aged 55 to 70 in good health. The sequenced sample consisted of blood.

The CDR3 nucleotides read TGTGCCAGCAGTTACTTAGGGGCAAACACTGAAGCTTTCTTT. It specifies CASSYLGANTEAFF. The genes are TRBV6-5 and TRBJ1-1; possible D gene TRBD1, 5 bases. The germline V gene has CDR1 MNHEY and CDR2 SVGAGI. V was trimmed by 1 base and J by 2 bases, leaving 8 bases between them. The CDR3 is made up of 14 amino acids.